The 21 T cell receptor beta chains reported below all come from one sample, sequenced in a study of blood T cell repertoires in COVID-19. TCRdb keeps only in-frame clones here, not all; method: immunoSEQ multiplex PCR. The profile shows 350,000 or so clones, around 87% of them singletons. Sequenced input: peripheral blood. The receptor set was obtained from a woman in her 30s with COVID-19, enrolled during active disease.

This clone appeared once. CDR3 region: CASSSSPTGEETQYF. The CDR3 bases are TGTGCCAGCAGCTCTTCGCCGACAGGGGAAGAGACCCAGTACTTC. The V call is TRBV13, the J call TRBJ2-5; TRBD1 matches 8 bases. CDR3 length: 15 residues. V was pared by 4 bases and J by 3 bases, with 7 bases of the junction left unmatched. Germline V gene lookup returns CDR1 PRHDT and CDR2 FYEKMQ (reference sequence).

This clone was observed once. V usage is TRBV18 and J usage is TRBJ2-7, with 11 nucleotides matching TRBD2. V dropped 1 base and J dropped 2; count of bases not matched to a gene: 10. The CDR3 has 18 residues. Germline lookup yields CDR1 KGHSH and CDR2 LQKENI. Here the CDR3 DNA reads TGTGCCAGCTCACCACTCCCCACTAGCGGGAGCTCTGCCTACGAGCAGTACTTC. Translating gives CASSPLPTSGSSAYEQYF.

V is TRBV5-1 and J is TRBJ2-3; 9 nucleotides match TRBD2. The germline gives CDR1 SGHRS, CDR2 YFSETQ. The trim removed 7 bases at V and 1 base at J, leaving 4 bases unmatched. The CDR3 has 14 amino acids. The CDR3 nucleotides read TGCGCCAGCCAGCGGGAGGCGGGCACAGATACGCAGTATTTT. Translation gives CASQREAGTDTQYF.

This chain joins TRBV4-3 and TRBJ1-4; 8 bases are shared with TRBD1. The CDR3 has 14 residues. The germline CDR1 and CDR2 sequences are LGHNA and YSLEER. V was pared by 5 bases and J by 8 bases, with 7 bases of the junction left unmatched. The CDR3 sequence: CASSYDRGYEKLFF. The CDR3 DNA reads TGCGCCAGCAGCTACGACAGGGGATACGAAAAACTGTTTTTT.

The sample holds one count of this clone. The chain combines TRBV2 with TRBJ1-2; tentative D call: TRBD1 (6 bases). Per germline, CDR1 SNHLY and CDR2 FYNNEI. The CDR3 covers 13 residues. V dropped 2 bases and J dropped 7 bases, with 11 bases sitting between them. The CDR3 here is CASSEWGQRGYTF. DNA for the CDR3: TGTGCCAGCAGTGAATGGGGGCAGCGTGGCTACACCTTC.

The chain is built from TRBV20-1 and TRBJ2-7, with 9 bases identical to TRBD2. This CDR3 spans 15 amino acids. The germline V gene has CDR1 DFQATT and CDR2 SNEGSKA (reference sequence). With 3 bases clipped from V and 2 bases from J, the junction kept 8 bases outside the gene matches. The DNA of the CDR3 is TGCAGTGCTAGTATTGGAGCGGGAGGAACCTACGAGCAGTACTTC. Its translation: CSASIGAGGTYEQYF.

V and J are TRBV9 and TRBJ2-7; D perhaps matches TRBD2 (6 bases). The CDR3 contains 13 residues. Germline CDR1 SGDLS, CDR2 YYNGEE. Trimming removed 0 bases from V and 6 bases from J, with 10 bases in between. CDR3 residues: CASSVVSGGEQYF. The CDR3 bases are TGTGCCAGCAGCGTAGTGTCCGGGGGCGAGCAGTACTTC.

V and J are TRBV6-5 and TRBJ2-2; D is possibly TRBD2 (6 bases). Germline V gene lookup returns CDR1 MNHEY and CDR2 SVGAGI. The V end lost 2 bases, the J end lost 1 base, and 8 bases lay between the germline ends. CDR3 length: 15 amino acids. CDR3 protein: CASSYAGKNTGELFF. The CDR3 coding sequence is TGTGCCAGCAGTTACGCGGGAAAGAACACCGGGGAGCTGTTTTTT.

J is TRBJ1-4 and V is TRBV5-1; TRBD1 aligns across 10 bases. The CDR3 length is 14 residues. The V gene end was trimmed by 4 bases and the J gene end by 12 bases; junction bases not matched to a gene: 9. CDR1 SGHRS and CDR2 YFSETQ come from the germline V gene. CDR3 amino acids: CASSPGTGERELFF. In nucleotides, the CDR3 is TGCGCCAGCAGCCCCGGGACAGGGGAAAGGGAACTGTTTTTT.

The DNA for the CDR3 is TGCGCCAGCAGCTCCCGAGGTAGCGGGGTTTCCTACAATGAGCAGTTCTTC. This codes for CASSSRGSGVSYNEQFF. This chain uses TRBV5-1 with TRBJ2-1; 8 bases agree with TRBD2. V trimming: 3 bases; J trimming: 1 base; junction bases outside the gene matches: 9. Germline CDR1 and CDR2: SGHRS and YFSETQ. The CDR3 sequence is 17 residues long.

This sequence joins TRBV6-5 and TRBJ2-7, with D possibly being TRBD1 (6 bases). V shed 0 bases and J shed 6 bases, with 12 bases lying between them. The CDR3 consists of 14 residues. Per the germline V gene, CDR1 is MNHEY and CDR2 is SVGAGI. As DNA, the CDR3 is TGTGCCAGCAGTTACTCTAGCAGGGGATCCGAGCAGTACTTC. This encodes CASSYSSRGSEQYF.

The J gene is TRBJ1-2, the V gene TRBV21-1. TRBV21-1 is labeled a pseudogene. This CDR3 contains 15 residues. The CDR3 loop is CASTSSVGGAYGYTF. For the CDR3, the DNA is TGTGCCAGCACCTCCTCAGTAGGGGGGGCCTATGGCTACACCTTC.

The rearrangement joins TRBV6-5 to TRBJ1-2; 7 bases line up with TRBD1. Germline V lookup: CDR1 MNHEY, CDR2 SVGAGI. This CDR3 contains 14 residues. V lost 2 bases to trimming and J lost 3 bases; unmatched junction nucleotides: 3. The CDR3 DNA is TGTGCCAGCAGTTACGGACAGGTCGACTATGGCTACACCTTC. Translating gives CASSYGQVDYGYTF.

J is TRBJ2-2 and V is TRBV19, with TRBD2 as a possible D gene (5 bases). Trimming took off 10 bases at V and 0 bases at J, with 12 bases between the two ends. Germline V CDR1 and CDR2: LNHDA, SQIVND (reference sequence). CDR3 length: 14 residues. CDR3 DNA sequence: TGTGCCACCCGACTGGACTCGAACACCGGGGAGCTGTTTTTT. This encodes CATRLDSNTGELFF.

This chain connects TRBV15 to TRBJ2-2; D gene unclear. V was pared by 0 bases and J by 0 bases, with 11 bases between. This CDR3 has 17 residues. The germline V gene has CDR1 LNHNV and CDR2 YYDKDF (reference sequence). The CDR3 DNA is TGTGCCACCAGCAGAGATTCTGAGTTCGCGAACACCGGGGAGCTGTTTTTT. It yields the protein CATSRDSEFANTGELFF.

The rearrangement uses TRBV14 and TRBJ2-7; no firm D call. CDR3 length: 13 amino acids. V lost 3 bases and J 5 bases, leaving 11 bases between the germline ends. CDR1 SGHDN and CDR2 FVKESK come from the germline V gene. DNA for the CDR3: TGTGCCAGCAGCCACTCCAGTCAACACGAGCAGTACTTC. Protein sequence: CASSHSSQHEQYF.

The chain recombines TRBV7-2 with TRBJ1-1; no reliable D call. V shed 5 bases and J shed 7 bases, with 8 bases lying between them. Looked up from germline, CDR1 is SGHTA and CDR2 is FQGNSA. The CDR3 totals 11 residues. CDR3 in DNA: TGTGCCAGCAGCCCCTTAGTTGAAGCTTTCTTT. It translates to CASSPLVEAFF.

DNA of the CDR3: TGTGCCAGCACTGAGACAGGGGCAAGCTCTGGAAACACCATATATTTT. Protein: CASTETGASSGNTIYF. V and J are TRBV6-6 and TRBJ1-3; 8 bases match TRBD1. Germline assignment: CDR1 MNHNY and CDR2 SVGAGI (reference sequence). V lost 7 bases, J lost 0 bases, and 8 bases stayed unmatched. The CDR3 is 16 amino acids.

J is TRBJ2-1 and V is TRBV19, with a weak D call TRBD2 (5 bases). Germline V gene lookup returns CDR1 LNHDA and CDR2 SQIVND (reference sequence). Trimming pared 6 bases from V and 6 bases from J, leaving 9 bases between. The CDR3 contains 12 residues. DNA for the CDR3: TGTGCCAGTAGGAGGACTTCCAATGAGCAGTTCTTC. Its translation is CASRRTSNEQFF.

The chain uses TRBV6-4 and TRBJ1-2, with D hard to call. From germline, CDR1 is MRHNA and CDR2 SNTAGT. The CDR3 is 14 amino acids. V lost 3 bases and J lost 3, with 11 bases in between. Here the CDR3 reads CASSEYSGHYGYTF. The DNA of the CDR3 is TGTGCCAGCAGTGAGTACAGCGGACACTATGGCTACACCTTC.

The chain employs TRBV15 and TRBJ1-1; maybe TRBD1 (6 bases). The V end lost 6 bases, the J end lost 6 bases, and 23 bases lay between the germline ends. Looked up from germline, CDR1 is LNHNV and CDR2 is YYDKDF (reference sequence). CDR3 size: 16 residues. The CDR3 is CATRIELLGASAEAFF. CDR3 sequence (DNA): TGTGCCACCAGAATAGAACTTCTGGGGGCAAGCGCTGAAGCTTTCTTT.